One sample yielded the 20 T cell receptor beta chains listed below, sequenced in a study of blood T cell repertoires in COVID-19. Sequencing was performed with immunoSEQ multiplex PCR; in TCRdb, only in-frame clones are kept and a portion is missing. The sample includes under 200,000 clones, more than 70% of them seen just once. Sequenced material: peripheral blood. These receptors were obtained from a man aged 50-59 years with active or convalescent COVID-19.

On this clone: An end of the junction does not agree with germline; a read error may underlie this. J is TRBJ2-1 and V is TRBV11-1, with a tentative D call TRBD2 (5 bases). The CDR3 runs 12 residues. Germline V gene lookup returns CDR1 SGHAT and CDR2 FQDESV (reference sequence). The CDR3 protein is CASSLAGVVLFF. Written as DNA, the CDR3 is TGTGCCAGCAGCCTAGCTGGAGTAGTCCTGTTCTTC.

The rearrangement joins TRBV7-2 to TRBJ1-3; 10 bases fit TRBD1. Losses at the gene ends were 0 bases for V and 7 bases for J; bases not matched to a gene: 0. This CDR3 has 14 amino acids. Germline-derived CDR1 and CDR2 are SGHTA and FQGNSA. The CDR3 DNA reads TGTGCCAGCAGCTTAGCGGGACAGGGGAACACCATATATTTT. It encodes CASSLAGQGNTIYF.

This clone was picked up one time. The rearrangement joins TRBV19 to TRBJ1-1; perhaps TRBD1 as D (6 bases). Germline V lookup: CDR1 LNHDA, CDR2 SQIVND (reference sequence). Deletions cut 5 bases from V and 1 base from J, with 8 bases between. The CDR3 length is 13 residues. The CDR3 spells CASSRTANTEAFF. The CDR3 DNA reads TGTGCCAGTAGTCGGACAGCGAACACTGAAGCTTTCTTT. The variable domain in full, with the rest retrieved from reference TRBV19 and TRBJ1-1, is DGGITQSPKYLFRKEGQNVTLSCEQNLNHDAMYWYRQDPGQGLRLIYYSQIVNDFQKGDIAEGYSVSREKKESFPLTVTSAQKNPTAFYLCASSRTANTEAFFGQGTRLTVV.

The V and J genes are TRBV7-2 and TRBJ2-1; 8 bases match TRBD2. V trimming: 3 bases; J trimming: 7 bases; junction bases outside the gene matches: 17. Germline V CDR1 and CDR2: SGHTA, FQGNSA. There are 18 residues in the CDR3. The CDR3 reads CASSLWISGRTIGNEQFF. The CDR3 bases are TGTGCCAGCAGCTTGTGGATAAGCGGGAGAACAATTGGGAATGAGCAGTTCTTC.

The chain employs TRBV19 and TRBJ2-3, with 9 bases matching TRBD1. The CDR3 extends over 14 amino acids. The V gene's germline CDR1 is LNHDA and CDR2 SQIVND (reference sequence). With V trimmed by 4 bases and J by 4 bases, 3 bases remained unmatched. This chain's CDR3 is CASSTTGGADTQYF. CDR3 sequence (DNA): TGTGCCAGTAGTACGACAGGGGGTGCAGATACGCAGTATTTT. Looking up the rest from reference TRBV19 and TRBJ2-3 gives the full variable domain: DGGITQSPKYLFRKEGQNVTLSCEQNLNHDAMYWYRQDPGQGLRLIYYSQIVNDFQKGDIAEGYSVSREKKESFPLTVTSAQKNPTAFYLCASSTTGGADTQYFGPGTRLTVL.

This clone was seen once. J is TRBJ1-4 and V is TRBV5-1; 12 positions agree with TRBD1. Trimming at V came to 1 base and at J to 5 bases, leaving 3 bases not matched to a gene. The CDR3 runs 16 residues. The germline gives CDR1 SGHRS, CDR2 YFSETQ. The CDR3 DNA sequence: TGCGCCAGCAGCTTGTACGGGACAGGGGGCAATGAAAAACTGTTTTTT. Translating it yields CASSLYGTGGNEKLFF.

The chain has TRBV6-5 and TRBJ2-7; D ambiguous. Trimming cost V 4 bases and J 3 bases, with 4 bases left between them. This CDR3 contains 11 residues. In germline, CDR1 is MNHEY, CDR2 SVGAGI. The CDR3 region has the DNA TGTGCCAGCAGTTCAGTCTACGAGCAGTACTTC. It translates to CASSSVYEQYF.

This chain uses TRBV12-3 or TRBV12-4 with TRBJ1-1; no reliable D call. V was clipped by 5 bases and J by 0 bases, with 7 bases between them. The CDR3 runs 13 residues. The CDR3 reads CASSLLMNTEAFF. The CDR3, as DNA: TGTGCCAGCAGTCTTCTTATGAACACTGAAGCTTTCTTT.

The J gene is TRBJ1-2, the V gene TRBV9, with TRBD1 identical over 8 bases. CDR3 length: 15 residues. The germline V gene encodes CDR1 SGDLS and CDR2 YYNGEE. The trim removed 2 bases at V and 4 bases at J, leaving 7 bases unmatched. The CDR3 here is CASSVDPGGTYGYTF. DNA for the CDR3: TGTGCCAGCAGCGTTGATCCAGGGGGCACCTATGGCTACACCTTC.

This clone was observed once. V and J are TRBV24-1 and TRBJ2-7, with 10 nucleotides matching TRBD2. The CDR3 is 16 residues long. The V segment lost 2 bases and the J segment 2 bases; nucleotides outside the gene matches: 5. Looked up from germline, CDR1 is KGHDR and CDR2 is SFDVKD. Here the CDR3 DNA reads TGTGCCACCAGTGATTCCGGGACTAGCGTCACCTACGAGCAGTACTTC. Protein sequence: CATSDSGTSVTYEQYF.

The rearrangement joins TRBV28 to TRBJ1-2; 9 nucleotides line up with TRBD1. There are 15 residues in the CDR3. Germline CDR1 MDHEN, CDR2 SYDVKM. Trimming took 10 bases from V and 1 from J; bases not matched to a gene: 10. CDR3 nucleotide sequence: TGTGCCATAGGGGAAGGGACAGGGATTAACTATGGCTACACCTTC. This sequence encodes CAIGEGTGINYGYTF.

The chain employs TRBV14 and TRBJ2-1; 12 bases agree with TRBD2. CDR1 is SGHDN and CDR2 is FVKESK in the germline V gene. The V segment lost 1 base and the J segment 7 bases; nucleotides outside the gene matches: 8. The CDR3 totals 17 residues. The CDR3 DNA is TGTGCCAGCAGCCAAGGGGCTAGCGGGAGGGGGAATAATGAGCAGTTCTTC. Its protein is CASSQGASGRGNNEQFF.

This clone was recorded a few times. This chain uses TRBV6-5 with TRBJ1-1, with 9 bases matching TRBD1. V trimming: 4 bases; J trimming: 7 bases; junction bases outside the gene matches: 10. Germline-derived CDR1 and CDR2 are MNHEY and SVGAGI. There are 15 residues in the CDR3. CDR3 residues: CASSFPGTGKNEAFF. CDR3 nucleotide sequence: TGTGCCAGCAGTTTCCCCGGGACAGGGAAAAATGAAGCTTTCTTT.

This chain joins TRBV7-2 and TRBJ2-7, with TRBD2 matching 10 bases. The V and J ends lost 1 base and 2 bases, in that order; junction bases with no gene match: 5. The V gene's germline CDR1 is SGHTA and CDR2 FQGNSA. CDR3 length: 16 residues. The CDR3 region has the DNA TGTGCCAGCAGCTTAGGGGGACTAGCGCTCACCTACGAGCAGTACTTC. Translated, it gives CASSLGGLALTYEQYF.

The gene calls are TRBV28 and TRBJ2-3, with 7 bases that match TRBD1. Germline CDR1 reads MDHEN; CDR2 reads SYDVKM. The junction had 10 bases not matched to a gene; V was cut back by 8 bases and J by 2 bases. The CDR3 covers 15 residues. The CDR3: CASAGTVFSTDTQYF. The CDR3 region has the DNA TGTGCCAGCGCCGGGACAGTCTTCTCCACAGATACGCAGTATTTT.

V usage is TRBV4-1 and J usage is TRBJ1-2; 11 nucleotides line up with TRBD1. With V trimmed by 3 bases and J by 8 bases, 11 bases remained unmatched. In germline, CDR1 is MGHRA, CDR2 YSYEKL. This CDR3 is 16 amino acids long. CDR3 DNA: TGCGCCAGCAGCCACCCTTTAAGGGACAGGGGGGGCGGCTACACCTTC. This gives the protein CASSHPLRDRGGGYTF.

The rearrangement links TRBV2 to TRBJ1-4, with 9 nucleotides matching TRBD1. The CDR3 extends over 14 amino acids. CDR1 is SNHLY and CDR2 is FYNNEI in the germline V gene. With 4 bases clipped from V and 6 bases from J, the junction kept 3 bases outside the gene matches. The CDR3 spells CASSVGQGHEKLFF. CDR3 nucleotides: TGTGCCAGCAGTGTGGGACAGGGACATGAAAAACTGTTTTTT.

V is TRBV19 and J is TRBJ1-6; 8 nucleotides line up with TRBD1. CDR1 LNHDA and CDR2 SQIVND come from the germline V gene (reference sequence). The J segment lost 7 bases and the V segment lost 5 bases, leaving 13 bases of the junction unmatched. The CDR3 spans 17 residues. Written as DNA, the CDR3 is TGTGCCAGTAGTCCAGACAGGGGTAGAGCGTCCAATTCACCCCTCCACTTT. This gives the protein CASSPDRGRASNSPLHF.

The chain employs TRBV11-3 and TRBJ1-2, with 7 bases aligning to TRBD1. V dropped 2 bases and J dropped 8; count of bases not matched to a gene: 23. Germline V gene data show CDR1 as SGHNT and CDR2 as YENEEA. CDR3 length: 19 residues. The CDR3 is CASSLSGQDIPSGLWGYTF. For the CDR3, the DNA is TGTGCCAGCAGCTTATCCGGACAGGACATACCCTCGGGCCTATGGGGCTACACCTTC.

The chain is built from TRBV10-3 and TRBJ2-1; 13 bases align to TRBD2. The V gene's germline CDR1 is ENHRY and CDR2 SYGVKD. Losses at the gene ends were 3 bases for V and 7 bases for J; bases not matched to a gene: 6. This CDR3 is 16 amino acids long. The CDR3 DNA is TGTGCCATCAGTGATTTTGGGACTAGCGGGGTTAATGAGCAGTTCTTC. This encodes CAISDFGTSGVNEQFF.